This T cell receptor (beta chain) was captured in a study of PD-L1 blockade in urothelial cancer (dated by TCRdb to between 2016 and 2019). Study-level background: Therapy was started in the mid-2010s for all patients, and atezolizumab 1,200 mg was administered intravenously every 3 weeks. About 85% of the roughly 29 patients were identified as males with urothelial cancer of bladder origin, and a prior smoking history was reported by 18 of 29 patients. Patients had an ECOG performance status of 0 or 1 and had received between 0 and 3 prior chemotherapy regimens. Blood samples were analyzed at two time points: 3 weeks after treatment start (second dose) and 6 weeks after treatment start. A median of around 150,000 T cells and 80,000 to 95,000 unique TCRs was obtained from blood samples, and a median clonality of roughly 0.08 was observed. The study, an exploratory multi-omic analysis, examined somatic, immune and clinical correlates of response to PD-L1 blockade with atezolizumab in urothelial cancer. Pretreatment tumor samples, along with matched peripheral blood collected serially before and after atezolizumab treatment, underwent TCR sequencing. Durable clinical benefit meant progression-free survival longer than 6 months, and TCR features were also tested against progression-free and overall survival. In the same patients who had TCR sequencing, pretreatment tumors also underwent whole exome sequencing and RNA sequencing. Several patients reached durable clinical benefit, while 20 or so patients did not. Some 30 patients had pretreatment blood TCR-seq, some 25 had at least one posttreatment blood collection, and some 25 had tumor TCR-seq.

Each PCR received spiked-in synthetic TCR analog templates so that absolute template abundance could be estimated from read counts. The immunoSEQ assay used bias-controlled V and J gene primers to amplify TCRbeta CDR3 regions from genomic DNA. Sequencing of rearranged TCRbeta segments was performed at approximately 20X coverage. From the authors' description of their analysis: Sequencing errors were corrected by clustering and CDR3s were annotated against IMGT to assign V, D and J genes. Downstream analyses used only productive TCRbeta rearrangements and left out out-of-frame or stop-codon sequences. Clonality was computed as one minus Shannon entropy normalized by the log of the number of unique productive sequences. Fisher's exact test with Benjamini-Hochberg correction, using a cutoff of adjusted p below 0.01, was how clones that differed between time points or between blood and tumor were identified. Not all clones reach the TCRdb copy of this immuneACCESS table, which keeps in-frame sequences only. Checked studies attribute under half of the gap to unresolved V genes and leave the rest unexplained. D and trimming were read from the DNA, whereas the V and J calls and clone size are those reported in that table. The sample table lists tens of thousands of clones, approximately 87% of them with a count of one. Jointly, the top ten make up about 15% of the sample.

V is shortened by 8 bases, J by 5 bases, and the region joining them spans 21 bases. Sequences SGHTA (CDR1) and FQGNSA (CDR2) are obtained from the germline V gene. There are 15 amino acids in the CDR3, from cysteine to phenylalanine inclusive. The kept DNA is CDR3 alone, 45 bases in frame from the first base. The study at large found these results: At 3 weeks after the start of treatment, tumor-associated TCR clones in peripheral blood had expanded more in patients with durable benefit (n ≈ 23, p = 0.022). A pretreatment peripheral blood TCR clonality below the median was linked to improved progression-free and overall survival. Because the sample size was small (n ≈ 27) and many exploratory analyses were performed, the results are intended to be hypothesis-generating.

Interpreted using the paper, the time point label stands for: pretreatment peripheral blood. The cohort comprised approximately 30 patients with locally advanced or metastatic urothelial carcinoma treated at Memorial Sloan Kettering on a trial protocol. Peripheral blood mononuclear cells were collected pretreatment and during treatment, at between 1 and 8 total time points per patient. The Qiagen DNeasy Blood extraction kit was used to purify genomic DNA from total PBMCs and tumor samples. Collected pretreatment and during treatment, PBMCs were isolated and stored as previously described. As concerns this clone: The specificity of this receptor is unknown. No much larger clonotype is one base removed from it; base qualities were not supplied.

The sequence was obtained from a man in his 60s with urothelial cancer. Material: PBMCs, obtained around atezolizumab (anti-PD-L1) treatment. This chain is built from TRBV7-2 and TRBJ1-2, with the identity of the D gene unclear. The sequenced DNA: TGTGCCAGCTCTCCCCCGGGAGGCGTCGCGTATGGCTACACCTTC. Its coded protein is CASSPPGGVAYGYTF.